The present TCR beta chain was sequenced within a study of cytomegalovirus exposure and HLA in healthy donors. PCR amplification relied on 60 Vbeta primers (plus 13 Jbeta primers). Generated by immunoSEQ multiplex PCR, the TCRdb table keeps only in-frame clones and is missing some. The table records fewer than 80,000 clones, roughly 70% of them present only once. Trimming left V 1 base short and J 4 bases short, with 16 bases between. The CDR3 extends over 16 amino acids. Germline V gives CDR1 MNHNS, CDR2 SASEGT. Input material: PBMCs. The chain employs TRBV6-1 and TRBJ1-2; D is perhaps TRBD1 (5 bases). The receptor was derived from a man in his fifties or sixties in good health and CMV-seropositive. CDR3 amino acids: CASSEVVLGGGYGYTF. The CDR3 DNA is TGTGCCAGCAGTGAAGTTGTTCTGGGGGGGGGCTATGGCTACACCTTC.